Shown below are 26 T cell receptor beta chains from a single sample sequenced in a study of blood T cells in healthy people across ages. Next came a second PCR, run for about 7 to 12 cycles, which used a sample-barcoded 5' primer along with a J-beta primer mix. TCRdb recomputed calls from the 5' RACE reads with MiXCR, one row per CDR3 protein. Among more than 700,000 distinct CDR3 sequences, about 55% were seen once, and the ten largest hold about 42%. Sequenced: blood. All receptors derive from a man aged 80 or over in good health.

This chain uses TRBV25-1 with TRBJ2-2; D unresolved. Germline V gene data show CDR1 as MGHDK and CDR2 as SYGVNS. The V end was cut by 2 bases, the J end by 4 bases, with 8 bases between. The CDR3 covers 14 residues. CDR3 DNA sequence: TGTGCCAGCAGTGAACTTAGGGCCACCGGGGAGCTGTTTTTT. This gives the protein CASSELRATGELFF.

This clonotype turned up a few times. The DNA for the CDR3 is TGTGCCAGCACTCAGACTAGCGGGGTTCAGTACTTC. It is translated as CASTQTSGVQYF. This sequence joins TRBV6-2 or TRBV6-3 and TRBJ2-4, with 11 bases that match TRBD2. Trimming took 7 bases from V and 11 from J; bases not matched to a gene: 4. The germline gives CDR1 MNHEY, CDR2 SVGEGT. The CDR3 extends over 12 amino acids.

Details on this clonotype: One end of the junction fails to match germline, which may point to a read error. The chain uses TRBV5-1 and TRBJ2-3; 10 nucleotides match TRBD2. Germline V lookup: CDR1 SGHRS, CDR2 YFSETQ. This CDR3 is 15 amino acids long. The CDR3 coding sequence is TGCGCCAGCACTAAAGGACTAGCGGACACAGATACGCGGTATTTT. It translates to CASTKGLADTDTRYF.

This clonotype appeared a few times. This sequence joins TRBV30 and TRBJ2-2; TRBD2 matches at 9 bases. Germline-derived CDR1 and CDR2 are GTSNPN and SVGIG (reference sequence). V lost 8 bases to trimming and J lost 0 bases; unmatched junction nucleotides: 7. The CDR3 loop spans 15 amino acids. The CDR3 region is CAQAGGSSNTGELFF. CDR3 in DNA: TGTGCCCAAGCGGGGGGCAGCTCGAACACCGGGGAGCTGTTTTTT.

This clonotype was counted between two and nine times. V usage is TRBV6-5 and J usage is TRBJ2-4; TRBD2 agrees at 11 bases. CDR3 size: 19 residues. Trimming cost V 1 base and J 0 bases; bases outside gene matches: 8. In germline, CDR1 is MNHEY, CDR2 SVGAGI. CDR3 protein: CASSYLTSGLAGAKNIQYF. The CDR3 DNA follows: TGTGCCAGCAGTTACTTGACGTCCGGACTAGCGGGAGCCAAAAACATTCAGTACTTC.

Details on this clonotype: The junction departs from germline at one end; a sequencing error may be responsible. The chain employs TRBV7-2 and TRBJ2-5; the match to TRBD2 covers 9 bases. CDR1 is SGHTA, CDR2 FQGNSA, per germline. The CDR3 sequence is 16 residues long. The CDR3 spells CASSLRPSGAQETQYF. The DNA of the CDR3 is TGTGCCAGTAGCTTAAGACCTAGCGGGGCCCAAGAGACCCAGTACTTC.

This clonotype was seen a handful of times. The chain links TRBV2 to TRBJ2-6, with 9 bases that match TRBD1. There are 17 residues in the CDR3. CDR1 is SNHLY and CDR2 is FYNNEI in the germline V gene. V lost 6 bases, J lost 5 bases, and 11 bases stayed unmatched. The CDR3 DNA reads as TGTGCCAGCAGGCCCGGGACAGGGTCTATTAGGGCCAACGTCCTGACTTTC. It is translated as CASRPGTGSIRANVLTF. Together with reference TRBV2 and TRBJ2-6, the CDR3 gives the full variable domain: EPEVTQTPSHQVTQMGQEVILRCVPISNHLYFYWYRQILGQKVEFLVSFYNNEISEKSEIFDDQFSVERPDGSNFTLKIRSTKLEDSAMYFCASRPGTGSIRANVLTFGAGSRLTVL.

The chain uses TRBV27 and TRBJ2-6, with D uncertain. Per germline, CDR1 MNHEY and CDR2 SMNVEV (reference sequence). The CDR3 sequence is 17 residues long. The ends were cut back, 8 bases at V and 3 bases at J, with 20 bases in the middle. This CDR3 reads CASGPATTLFGANVLTF. DNA for the CDR3: TGTGCCAGCGGCCCGGCGACCACACTCTTTGGGGCCAACGTCCTGACTTTC. The complete variable domain, with remaining parts taken from reference TRBV27 and TRBJ2-6, reads EAQVTQNPRYLITVTGKKLTVTCSQNMNHEYMSWYRQDPGLGLRQIYYSMNVEVTDKGDVPEGYKVSRKEKRNFPLILESPSPNQTSLYFCASGPATTLFGANVLTFGAGSRLTVL.

The rearrangement uses TRBV27 and TRBJ2-5; D remains unclear. This CDR3 comprises 13 residues. V lost 4 bases to trimming and J lost 4 bases, with 10 bases between them. Germline loops: CDR1 MNHEY, CDR2 SMNVEV (reference sequence). Written as DNA, the CDR3 is TGTGCCAGCAGTTACCCTATCGTAGAGACCCAGTACTTC. This encodes CASSYPIVETQYF.

This clonotype has more than one count but fewer than ten. The V and J genes are TRBV29-1 and TRBJ2-7; D possibly corresponds to TRBD2 (5 bases). This CDR3 is built from 13 residues. The V end was cut by 4 bases, the J end by 3 bases, with 13 bases between. Per the germline V gene, CDR1 is SQVTM and CDR2 is ANQGSEA. The CDR3 is CSVGRTGNYEQYF. In DNA, the CDR3 is TGCAGCGTTGGGAGGACGGGGAACTACGAGCAGTACTTC.

As DNA, the CDR3 is TGTGCCAGCAGTTTCGCTAGCCCTTACGAGCAGTACTTC. It is translated as CASSFASPYEQYF. The chain links TRBV12-3 or TRBV12-4 to TRBJ2-7; perhaps TRBD2 as D (5 bases). The CDR3 extends over 13 amino acids. Trimming took off 3 bases at V and 4 bases at J, with 10 bases between the two ends.

The chain links TRBV15 to TRBJ2-5, with D possibly matching TRBD1 (6 bases). The CDR3 is 11 residues long. Germline lookup yields CDR1 LNHNV and CDR2 YYDKDF (reference sequence). The V and J ends lost 10 bases and 13 bases respectively, with 19 bases between them. The CDR3 reads CASSEEGDGYF. Written as DNA, the CDR3 is TGTGCCAGCAGTGAAGAGGGGGATGGGTACTTC.

V usage is TRBV7-3 and J usage is TRBJ1-2; no definite D call. Germline V gene sequence: CDR1 SGHTA, CDR2 FQGTGA. The CDR3 extends over 14 amino acids. The V gene lost 5 bases and the J gene lost 0 bases, with 10 bases spanning the gap. The CDR3 DNA sequence: TGTGCCAGCAGCCTCCTTTCGGCTAACTATGGCTACACCTTC. Translated, it gives CASSLLSANYGYTF.

The chain recombines TRBV29-1 with TRBJ2-3; 9 positions agree with TRBD2. V lost 4 bases to trimming and J lost 14 bases; unmatched junction nucleotides: 16. This CDR3 is 14 amino acids long. Per germline, CDR1 SQVTM and CDR2 ANQGSEA. CDR3 amino acids: CSVVIAGVAGYAYF. The CDR3 DNA sequence: TGCAGCGTTGTAATAGCGGGAGTGGCGGGATACGCGTATTTT.

This clonotype came up a few times. V gene TRBV20-1 combines with J gene TRBJ2-7, with TRBD2 matching 8 bases. CDR1 and CDR2 (germline): DFQATT, SNEGSKA (reference sequence). The CDR3 is 13 amino acids. Trimming at V came to 6 bases and at J to 5 bases, leaving 9 bases not matched to a gene. The CDR3 is CSARAGAVNEQYF. Written as DNA, the CDR3 is TGCAGTGCGCGAGCGGGAGCAGTTAACGAGCAGTACTTC.

Only a few counts were recorded for this clonotype. The rearrangement links TRBV7-6 to TRBJ2-1; no reliable D call. Germline V gene sequence: CDR1 SGHVS, CDR2 FNYEAQ. The CDR3 extends over 13 amino acids. V lost 3 bases to trimming and J lost 5 bases, with 8 bases between them. The CDR3 protein is CASSLARNNEQFF. CDR3 DNA sequence: TGTGCCAGCAGCTTGGCACGAAACAATGAGCAGTTCTTC.

This clonotype occurred a few times. V and J are TRBV6-1 and TRBJ2-1, with D tentatively TRBD2 (6 bases). Trimming left V 0 bases short and J 13 bases short, with 13 bases between. The CDR3 is 13 amino acids. The germline CDR1 and CDR2 sequences are MNHNS and SASEGT. As DNA, the CDR3 is TGTGCCAGCAGTGAAGCGGCGGGGTCCGTACAGTTCTTC. It codes for CASSEAAGSVQFF.

V is TRBV12-3 or TRBV12-4 and J is TRBJ2-5; 7 bases map to TRBD2. TRBJ2-7 explains the end of the DNA better; the J call may be wrong. The CDR3 has 12 amino acids. CDR3 sequence (DNA): TGTGCCAGCGCCCTGGGGGGGTACGAGCAGTACTTC. The encoded protein is CASALGGYEQYF.

CDR3 protein: CSARPPGQGVHGYTF. In DNA form, the CDR3 reads TGCAGTGCTAGACCTCCAGGACAGGGGGTACATGGCTACACCTTC. The chain recombines TRBV20-1 with TRBJ1-2, with 10 bases aligning to TRBD1. V gave up 2 bases and J gave up 6 bases; unmatched junction bases: 9. Germline V gives CDR1 DFQATT, CDR2 SNEGSKA (reference sequence). The CDR3 loop spans 15 amino acids.

The sample holds one count of this clonotype. The genes are TRBV9 and TRBJ2-7, with 7 bases lining up with TRBD2. Germline V gene sequence: CDR1 SGDLS, CDR2 YYNGEE. This CDR3 comprises 14 residues. V was clipped by 3 bases and J by 7 bases; unmatched bases: 10. CDR3 amino acids: CASSGGRGSGEQYF. The CDR3 DNA follows: TGTGCCAGCAGCGGCGGGAGAGGTTCCGGGGAGCAGTACTTC.

The chain carries TRBV7-2 and TRBJ2-7; tentatively, D is TRBD2 (6 bases). Trimming took 0 bases from V and 0 from J, leaving 9 bases between them. CDR1 and CDR2 (germline): SGHTA, FQGNSA. The CDR3 consists of 15 residues. Here the CDR3 reads CASSLAPGGSYEQYF. Here the CDR3 DNA reads TGTGCCAGCAGCTTAGCCCCCGGGGGCTCCTACGAGCAGTACTTC.

This chain uses TRBV3-1 with TRBJ2-1; TRBD2 matches at 7 bases. The CDR3 runs to 17 residues. J lost 2 bases, V lost 3 bases, and 10 bases had no gene match. The germline V gene has CDR1 LGHDT and CDR2 YNNKEL (reference sequence). The CDR3 nucleotides are TGTGCCAGCAGCCAGGGGTCTAGCGGACCTCCCTACAATGAGCAGTTCTTC. This encodes CASSQGSSGPPYNEQFF.

There are a few counts of this clonotype. The chain combines TRBV24-1 with TRBJ1-2; 8 bases fit TRBD1. CDR3 size: 14 residues. Trimming at V came to 2 bases and at J to 4 bases, leaving 2 bases not matched to a gene. Germline lookup yields CDR1 KGHDR and CDR2 SFDVKD. The CDR3 loop reads CATSDSDRAYGYTF. CDR3 nucleotide sequence: TGTGCCACCAGTGATTCGGACAGGGCCTATGGCTACACCTTC.

The chain recombines TRBV6-5 with TRBJ1-2; 8 bases fit TRBD1. Per the germline V gene, CDR1 is MNHEY and CDR2 is SVGAGI. The CDR3 is 15 residues long. The trim removed 5 bases at V and 8 bases at J, leaving 13 bases unmatched. The CDR3 sequence: CASSNRGQDFSGYTF. The CDR3, as DNA: TGTGCCAGCAGTAACCGGGGACAGGATTTTTCAGGCTACACCTTC.

V gene TRBV18 combines with J gene TRBJ1-2, with a weak D call TRBD1 (6 bases). This CDR3 has 14 residues. Germline assignment: CDR1 KGHSH and CDR2 LQKENI. Trimming removed 3 bases from V and 4 bases from J, with 12 bases in between. The CDR3, as DNA: TGTGCCAGCTCACCCAAACAGGGTACCTATGGCTACACCTTC. Translated: CASSPKQGTYGYTF.

The gene calls are TRBV10-2 and TRBJ1-2, with D maybe TRBD1 (5 bases). Trimming pared 4 bases from V and 8 bases from J, leaving 11 bases between. CDR1 and CDR2 from the germline V gene are WSHSY and SAAADI. This CDR3 spans 12 amino acids. CDR3 sequence reads: CASSARGDGYTF. In nucleotides, the CDR3 is TGCGCCAGCAGTGCAAGAGGGGACGGCTACACCTTC.